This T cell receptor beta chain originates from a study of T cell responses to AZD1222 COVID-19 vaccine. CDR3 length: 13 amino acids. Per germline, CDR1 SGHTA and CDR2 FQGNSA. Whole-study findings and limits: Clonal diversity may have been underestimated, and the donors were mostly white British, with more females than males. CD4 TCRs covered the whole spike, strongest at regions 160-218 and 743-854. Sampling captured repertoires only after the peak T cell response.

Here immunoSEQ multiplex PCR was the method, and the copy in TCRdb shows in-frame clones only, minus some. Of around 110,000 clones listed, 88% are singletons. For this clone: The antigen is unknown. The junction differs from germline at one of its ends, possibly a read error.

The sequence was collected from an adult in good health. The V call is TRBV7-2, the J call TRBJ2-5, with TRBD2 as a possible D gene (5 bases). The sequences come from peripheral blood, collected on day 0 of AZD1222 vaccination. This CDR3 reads CASSLRADNGRHF. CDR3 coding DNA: TGTGCCAGCAGCTTACGAGCGGATAACGGTCGGCACTTC.